This T cell receptor beta chain was captured in a study of blood T cells in healthy people across ages. Primers used in a second PCR of about 6 to 11 cycles were a sample-barcoded 5' primer and a J-beta primer mix. Each TCR beta cDNA got a 12-nucleotide random molecular identifier. One entry per CDR3 protein, called by TCRdb with MiXCR from the 5' RACE reads. Among approximately 830,000 distinct CDR3 sequences, approximately 65% were seen once, and the ten largest hold about a quarter. Each donor gave around 9.6 milliliters of peripheral blood. V gave up 5 bases and J gave up 0 bases; unmatched junction bases: 4. Germline loops: CDR1 MNHEY, CDR2 SMNVEV (reference sequence). This CDR3 comprises 14 residues. Study observations and caveats: Measured against age, TCR beta diversity per million T cells decreased in a roughly linear manner.

As for this clonotype: Antigen specificity is unknown.

Sequencing input: blood. The rearrangement links TRBV27 to TRBJ2-7, with 7 bases lining up with TRBD1. The sequence was collected from a young man in good health. The chain's CDR3 is CASSHDRDSYEQYF. CDR3 nucleotides: TGTGCCAGCAGTCACGACAGGGACTCCTACGAGCAGTACTTC.